These 5 T cell receptor beta chains originate from one sample sequenced in a study of blood T cell repertoires in COVID-19. TCRdb's table, derived via immunoSEQ multiplex PCR, lists solely in-frame clones and lacks some. The data contain 280,000 or so clones, 70% to 90% of them singletons. The sequencing input was peripheral blood. The origin of the receptors is a woman aged 60-75 years with acute or convalescent COVID-19.

The V and J genes are TRBV7-6 and TRBJ2-1; D is perhaps TRBD1 (5 bases). The CDR3 runs 12 residues. CDR1 is SGHVS, CDR2 FNYEAQ, per germline. The V gene lost 5 bases and the J gene lost 8 bases, with 10 bases spanning the gap. The CDR3 DNA follows: TGTGCCAGCAGCACCTTAGGGGATGAGCAGTTCTTC. This gives the protein CASSTLGDEQFF.

This clone appeared a few times. The V gene is TRBV11-2, the J gene TRBJ1-5; perhaps TRBD1 as D (5 bases). CDR3 size: 13 residues. With 5 bases removed from V and 8 bases from J, the gap between germline ends came to 13 bases. Germline V gene lookup returns CDR1 SGHAT and CDR2 FQNNGV. The CDR3 is CASSLRPREPQHF. The DNA for the CDR3 is TGTGCCAGCAGCCTCCGGCCCAGGGAGCCCCAGCATTTT.

V and J are TRBV7-9 and TRBJ1-1; D is ambiguous. Trimming stripped 6 bases from V and 1 base from J, with 9 bases between. CDR3 size: 13 residues. Germline assignment: CDR1 SEHNR and CDR2 FQNEAQ (reference sequence). CDR3 amino acids: CASSRTRNTEAFF. The CDR3 DNA follows: TGTGCCAGCAGTCGAACAAGGAACACTGAAGCTTTCTTT.

Details on this clone: Other DNA sequences from this sample encode an identical CDR3 as well. The rearrangement links TRBV29-1 to TRBJ1-2; 7 bases fit TRBD1. The V and J ends lost 4 bases and 3 bases, in that order; junction bases with no gene match: 2. The CDR3 runs 12 residues. Germline-derived CDR1 and CDR2 are SQVTM and ANQGSEA. Here the CDR3 reads CSVGQGYYGYTF. The CDR3 DNA sequence: TGCAGCGTTGGACAGGGATACTATGGCTACACCTTC.

This clone turned up a few times. The chain has TRBV4-3 and TRBJ1-2; 9 positions match TRBD1. This CDR3 contains 16 residues. With V trimmed by 0 bases and J by 5 bases, 7 bases remained unmatched. CDR1 and CDR2 from the germline V gene are LGHNA and YSLEER. The CDR3 sequence: CASSQDLNRGLYGYTF. The CDR3 nucleotides are TGCGCCAGCAGCCAAGATTTAAACAGGGGGCTTTATGGCTACACCTTC.